This T cell receptor beta chain was sequenced during a study of blood T cell repertoires in COVID-19. Looking at the study overall: COVID-19 samples, acute and convalescent, were from the United States, Italy and Spain. Sources were T cells, B-cell-depleted T cells, or PBMCs; the material itself was cDNA or gDNA.

The CDR3 extends over 14 amino acids. Between the trimmed V and J ends, which lost 0 bases and 4 bases, there was a span of 10 bases. The germline gives CDR1 GTSNPN, CDR2 SVGIG (reference sequence). This clone was seen a single time. Original processing notes: It was from reference gene primer amplification that nucleated cell counts were estimated. Profiling relied on immunoSEQ multiplex PCR, and the TCRdb table lists in-frame clones only, not all of them. V and J calls and clone size are given by that table; D and trimming were obtained from the DNA. The repertoire holds some 90,000 clones, with about 80% as singletons.

The chain employs TRBV30 and TRBJ1-5; weak D call: TRBD1 (6 bases). The sequenced material came from peripheral blood. The sequence came from a woman aged 70 to 79 with acute or convalescent COVID-19. CDR3 amino acids: CAWSVGRGNQPQHF. The CDR3, as DNA: TGTGCCTGGAGTGTAGGGAGGGGGAATCAGCCCCAGCATTTT.